Listed here are 22 T cell receptor beta chains from one sample, sequenced in a study of blood T cell repertoires in COVID-19. The repertoire was sequenced with immunoSEQ multiplex PCR; TCRdb's copy has only in-frame clones and lacks some. The table includes over 15,000 clones, 77% detected once. The sequenced sample was peripheral blood. Every receptor here comes from a man aged 70-80 years with COVID-19, enrolled during active disease.

The chain is built from TRBV28 and TRBJ1-3; TRBD1 aligns across 7 bases. CDR1 MDHEN and CDR2 SYDVKM come from the germline V gene. J lost 4 bases, V lost 9 bases, and 6 bases had no gene match. This CDR3 region has 13 residues. CDR3 sequence reads: CASYDRVGNTIYF. The CDR3 coding sequence is TGTGCCAGTTACGACAGGGTAGGAAACACCATATATTTT.

The chain is built from TRBV2 and TRBJ1-2; TRBD1 matches at 9 bases. Germline loops: CDR1 SNHLY, CDR2 FYNNEI. The CDR3 runs to 13 residues. V shed 6 bases and J 5 bases; nucleotides not matched to a gene: 4. The CDR3 DNA reads as TGTGCCAGCAGCGCCGGGACAGGGTATGGCTACACCTTC. Its protein product is CASSAGTGYGYTF.

This rearrangement joins TRBV29-1 to TRBJ1-1; 7 nucleotides agree with TRBD1. Germline V CDR1 and CDR2: SQVTM, ANQGSEA. V dropped 5 bases and J dropped 5; count of bases not matched to a gene: 11. The CDR3 spans 14 residues. The CDR3 loop is CSVRQGVRETEAFF. The CDR3 DNA reads as TGCAGCGTTCGGCAGGGGGTGAGAGAAACTGAAGCTTTCTTT.

The rearrangement links TRBV30 to TRBJ1-5; no definite D call. The CDR3 covers 12 residues. Trimming pared 8 bases from V and 7 bases from J, leaving 15 bases between. The germline V gene has CDR1 GTSNPN and CDR2 SVGIG (reference sequence). CDR3 loop: CAGPGGVQPQHF. The CDR3 DNA reads TGTGCCGGGCCGGGAGGAGTACAGCCCCAGCATTTT.

This chain links TRBV6-5 with TRBJ2-7; tentatively, D is TRBD2 (5 bases). V lost 8 bases, J lost 3 bases, and 11 bases lay in between. The V gene's germline CDR1 is MNHEY and CDR2 SVGAGI. There are 12 residues in the CDR3. CDR3 nucleotides: TGTGCCAGCGGGATAGGGAGCTACGAGCAGTACTTC. This encodes CASGIGSYEQYF.

By frequency in the sample, this clone is medium-sized. This chain links TRBV12-3 or TRBV12-4 with TRBJ1-2; D is unresolved. The CDR3 loop spans 13 amino acids. Trimming removed 8 bases at V and 5 bases at J, with 15 bases between. CDR3 in DNA: TGTGCCAGCGGACCTTATGCGGGATATGGCTACACCTTC. Translating gives CASGPYAGYGYTF.

The chain is built from TRBV2 and TRBJ2-7, with 13 bases lining up with TRBD2. Germline-derived CDR1 and CDR2 are SNHLY and FYNNEI. V shed 6 bases and J 6 bases; nucleotides not matched to a gene: 8. The length of the CDR3 is 15 residues. CDR3 bases: TGTGCCAGCAGACTAGCGGGAGGGCCAATTGTCGAGCAGTACTTC. Its translation is CASRLAGGPIVEQYF.

The rearrangement joins TRBV6-5 to TRBJ1-3; no clear D. From germline, CDR1 is MNHEY and CDR2 SVGAGI. This CDR3 region has 14 residues. Between the trimmed V and J ends, which lost 8 bases and 0 bases, there was a span of 11 bases. The CDR3 nucleotides are TGTGCCAGCTTAAGTGGCCTCTCTGGAAACACCATATATTTT. Protein product: CASLSGLSGNTIYF.

This chain joins TRBV25-1 and TRBJ2-7; 9 positions match TRBD1. The germline V gene has CDR1 MGHDK and CDR2 SYGVNS. The CDR3 extends over 15 amino acids. The trim removed 0 bases at V and 4 bases at J, leaving 4 bases unmatched. CDR3 protein: CASSEYGTGTYEQYF. Here the CDR3 DNA reads TGTGCCAGCAGTGAATACGGGACAGGGACTTACGAGCAGTACTTC.

The rearrangement links TRBV2 to TRBJ1-1, with D possibly being TRBD1 (5 bases). CDR3 length: 14 residues. Trimming removed 2 bases at V and 3 bases at J, with 10 bases between. The germline CDR1 and CDR2 sequences are SNHLY and FYNNEI. DNA for the CDR3: TGTGCCAGCAGTGAACTAGGGGTGTACACTGAAGCTTTCTTT. As protein: CASSELGVYTEAFF.

This clone was detected once. This chain connects TRBV5-1 to TRBJ2-2, with 8 nucleotides matching TRBD1. J gave up 5 bases and V 4 bases, and 10 bases lay outside the gene matches. The CDR3 spans 16 residues. CDR1 and CDR2 (germline): SGHRS, YFSETQ. CDR3 region: CASSRGVTGVTGELFF. CDR3 in DNA: TGCGCCAGCAGCCGGGGAGTGACAGGGGTAACCGGGGAGCTGTTTTTT.

This clone was seen a few times. For the CDR3, the DNA is TGTGCCAGCAGTTTCAGCCCGGGGGGCGGAGAGACCCAGTACTTC. This gives the protein CASSFSPGGGETQYF. The rearrangement joins TRBV27 to TRBJ2-5; TRBD2 is a possible D gene (7 bases). The V gene's germline CDR1 is MNHEY and CDR2 SMNVEV (reference sequence). This CDR3 region has 15 residues. V lost 3 bases and J lost 4, with 15 bases in between.

This sequence joins TRBV5-8 and TRBJ2-2; no clear D gene. The length of the CDR3 is 12 residues. V lost 3 bases and J 3 bases, leaving 3 bases between the germline ends. CDR1 is SGHTS, CDR2 YDEGEE, per germline. The CDR3 DNA sequence: TGTGCCAGCAGCTCCTACACCGGGGAGCTGTTTTTT. It yields the protein CASSSYTGELFF.

The chain is built from TRBV2 and TRBJ1-5; 7 nucleotides match TRBD1. With V trimmed by 3 bases and J by 2 bases, 4 bases remained unmatched. Germline CDR1 reads SNHLY; CDR2 reads FYNNEI. The CDR3 runs to 15 residues. The CDR3 region has the DNA TGTGCCAGCAGTGACAGGGGGTTTCGCAATCAGCCCCAGCATTTT. Encoded protein: CASSDRGFRNQPQHF.

In this sample, this clone turned up once. The J gene is TRBJ2-7, the V gene TRBV2; D uncertain. The CDR3 runs 13 residues. Germline V gene sequence: CDR1 SNHLY, CDR2 FYNNEI. V was trimmed by 3 bases and J by 1 base, leaving 7 bases between them. The CDR3 here is CASSDQTSYEQYF. The CDR3 nucleotides read TGTGCCAGCAGTGACCAGACATCCTACGAGCAGTACTTC.

This chain links TRBV6-1 with TRBJ1-2; the D gene is possibly TRBD1 (5 bases). Trimming removed 2 bases at V and 7 bases at J, with 11 bases between. Germline V lookup: CDR1 MNHNS, CDR2 SASEGT. The CDR3 is made up of 13 amino acids. The CDR3 DNA follows: TGTGCCAGCAGTGAATATGGCAGGGCTGGCTACACCTTC. Protein sequence: CASSEYGRAGYTF.

The chain links TRBV20-1 to TRBJ2-7; 8 nucleotides line up with TRBD1. Trimming removed 3 bases from V and 7 bases from J; junction bases left unmatched: 8. Per the germline V gene, CDR1 is DFQATT and CDR2 is SNEGSKA (reference sequence). This CDR3 is 13 amino acids long. Here the CDR3 DNA reads TGCAGTGCTAGTGACAGGGGCTTTGGTGAGCAGTACTTC. Translated, it gives CSASDRGFGEQYF.

This chain uses TRBV18 with TRBJ1-1, with TRBD1 as a possible D gene (6 bases). Trimming shortened V by 3 bases and J by 8 bases, and 10 bases separated the two germline ends. The germline V gene encodes CDR1 KGHSH and CDR2 LQKENI. The CDR3 has 12 residues. CDR3 sequence (DNA): TGTGCCAGCTCACCCAGGGGCGGGGAAGCTTTCTTT. Translated: CASSPRGGEAFF.

V gene TRBV18 combines with J gene TRBJ2-7; TRBD2 might be the D (6 bases). The CDR3 length is 15 residues. The germline CDR1 and CDR2 sequences are KGHSH and LQKENI. The V end was cut by 3 bases, the J end by 2 bases, with 14 bases between. CDR3 nucleotide sequence: TGTGCCAGCTCACCCCCGGGACTGCGGGCCTACGAGCAGTACTTC. Protein: CASSPPGLRAYEQYF.

This clone ranks as medium-sized. The chain couples TRBV4-2 to TRBJ2-1; D remains ambiguous. Germline V lookup: CDR1 LGHNA, CDR2 YNFKEQ. Trimming removed 0 bases at V and 0 bases at J, with 6 bases between. This CDR3 contains 15 residues. The CDR3 reads CASSQDRVSYNEQFF. The CDR3, as DNA: TGTGCCAGCAGCCAAGATCGAGTCTCCTACAATGAGCAGTTCTTC.

V is TRBV11-3 and J is TRBJ2-7; 7 positions agree with TRBD1. Germline assignment: CDR1 SGHNT and CDR2 YENEEA. The CDR3 sequence is 13 residues long. J lost 4 bases, V lost 5 bases, and 5 bases had no gene match. This chain's CDR3 is CASSLRQGYEQYF. DNA of the CDR3: TGTGCCAGCAGCCTAAGACAGGGTTACGAGCAGTACTTC. Complete variable domain (other parts from reference TRBV11-3 and TRBJ2-7): EAGVVQSPRYKIIEKKQPVAFWCNPISGHNTLYWYLQNLGQGPELLIRYENEEAVDDSQLPKDRFSAERLKGVDSTLKIQPAELGDSAVYLCASSLRQGYEQYFGPGTRLTVT.

This rearrangement joins TRBV11-1 to TRBJ2-3, with 8 bases aligning to TRBD2. The length of the CDR3 is 14 residues. Trimming removed 1 base from V and 4 bases from J; junction bases left unmatched: 1. Per germline, CDR1 SGHAT and CDR2 FQDESV (reference sequence). CDR3 sequence reads: CASSLELAADTQYF. Written as DNA, the CDR3 is TGTGCCAGCAGCTTAGAACTAGCGGCAGATACGCAGTATTTT. Together with reference TRBV11-1 and TRBJ2-3, the CDR3 gives the full variable domain: EAEVAQSPRYKITEKSQAVAFWCDPISGHATLYWYRQILGQGPELLVQFQDESVVDDSQLPKDRFSAERLKGVDSTLKIQPAELGDSAMYLCASSLELAADTQYFGPGTRLTVL.